The clone carrying this TCR beta chain showed up just a few times. Antigen specificity is unknown. This specimen comes from a study of T cells in Graves' hyperthyroidism and ophthalmopathy. Study-wide results and limits: Researchers found most expanded thyroid clonotypes above 0.001 in blood as well.

The CDR3 is 15 residues long. Germline V gives CDR1 WSHSY, CDR2 SAAADI. V was trimmed by 7 bases and J by 7 bases, leaving 17 bases between them. Using RNA transcripts as the source, TCR beta CDR3 regions were amplified. Primed by the HTBI set, a first-round RT-PCR was run on the TCR CDR3. TCRdb independently ran MiXCR on the multiplex PCR reads; one entry per CDR3 protein. The sample shows hundreds of thousands of distinct CDR3 sequences, over 15% of them seen only once. The authors deemed Graves' hyperthyroidism stable absent ophthalmopathy progression within 18 months. Isolation of PBMCs was performed on 8.5 to 10 ml fresh peripheral blood.

The sequence was obtained from a woman between 18 and 29 years old with Graves' hyperthyroidism. The sample comprised blood. The chain uses TRBV10-2 and TRBJ1-6, with no clear D. The CDR3 loop reads CASTLERGVNSPLHF. CDR3 DNA: TGCGCCAGCACCTTAGAGCGGGGAGTAAATTCACCCCTCCACTTT.